The 17 T cell receptor beta chains in this list originate from one sample, sequenced in a study of blood T cell repertoires in COVID-19. Sequencing was performed with immunoSEQ multiplex PCR; in TCRdb, only in-frame clones are kept and a portion is missing. There are some 46,000 clones in the sample; roughly 87% occur only once, and 20% to 30% lies in the top ten. Sequencing input: peripheral blood. The receptor source for this set is an older woman with acute or convalescent COVID-19.

The V gene is TRBV9, the J gene TRBJ2-3; the match to TRBD1 covers 7 bases. Germline V CDR1 and CDR2: SGDLS, YYNGEE. The V segment lost 3 bases and the J segment 2 bases; nucleotides outside the gene matches: 18. The CDR3 is 19 amino acids. The CDR3 reads CASSAQGGTAPRDTDTQYF. The CDR3 DNA is TGTGCCAGCAGCGCCCAGGGTGGGACAGCTCCTCGGGACACAGATACGCAGTATTTT. Variable domain in full (rest from reference TRBV9 and TRBJ2-3): DSGVTQTPKHLITATGQRVTLRCSPRSGDLSVYWYQQSLDQGLQFLIQYYNGEERAKGNILERFSAQQFPDLHSELNLSSLELGDSALYFCASSAQGGTAPRDTDTQYFGPGTRLTVL.

The chain employs TRBV15 and TRBJ2-7, with D perhaps matching TRBD2 (6 bases). V lost 0 bases to trimming and J lost 4 bases, with 16 bases between them. This CDR3 is built from 16 residues. Germline CDR1 LNHNV, CDR2 YYDKDF (reference sequence). The CDR3 region has the DNA TGTGCCACCAGCAGAGATCTGCGGGGCCCGGCTTACGAGCAGTACTTC. This codes for CATSRDLRGPAYEQYF.

This chain links TRBV3-1 (or the pseudogene TRBV3-2) with TRBJ2-1; TRBD2 is a possible D gene (5 bases). The CDR3 spans 12 residues. Trimming left V 0 bases short and J 10 bases short, with 7 bases between. Germline V lookup: CDR1 LGHDT, CDR2 YNNKEL (reference sequence). Here the CDR3 reads CASSQDAGEQFF. Written as DNA, the CDR3 is TGTGCCAGCAGCCAAGATGCGGGCGAGCAGTTCTTC.

This rearrangement joins TRBV18 to TRBJ2-7; D perhaps matches TRBD1 (5 bases). This CDR3 has 15 residues. Germline CDR1 and CDR2: KGHSH and LQKENI. Trimming shortened V by 0 bases and J by 1 base, and 10 bases separated the two germline ends. For the CDR3, the DNA is TGTGCCAGCTCACCACCGCACAGGCCATCCTACGAGCAGTACTTC. This gives the protein CASSPPHRPSYEQYF.

The chain recombines TRBV24-1 with TRBJ1-2; D may be TRBD1 (5 bases). The CDR3 runs to 17 residues. Trimming cost V 5 bases and J 0 bases, with 18 bases left between them. Germline values: CDR1 KGHDR, CDR2 SFDVKD. CDR3 coding DNA: TGTGCCACCAGTGCCTCGACAGCGACCCCTTCTAACTATGGCTACACCTTC. As protein: CATSASTATPSNYGYTF.

The chain carries TRBV19 and TRBJ1-4; a possible D gene is TRBD1 (6 bases). The CDR3 consists of 15 residues. Looked up from germline, CDR1 is LNHDA and CDR2 is SQIVND (reference sequence). Trimming cost V 0 bases and J 4 bases, with 9 bases left between them. CDR3 protein: CASSIETGVNEKLFF. CDR3 nucleotide sequence: TGTGCCAGTAGTATAGAGACAGGAGTTAATGAAAAACTGTTTTTT.

The chain has TRBV2 and TRBJ1-6; 8 bases map to TRBD1. Germline V gene data show CDR1 as SNHLY and CDR2 as FYNNEI. The CDR3 contains 15 residues. V lost 4 bases, J lost 9 bases, and 8 bases stayed unmatched. This CDR3 is CASSVSRTGSSPLHF. The DNA for the CDR3 is TGTGCCAGCAGTGTTTCCAGGACAGGGAGTTCACCCCTCCACTTT.

The chain couples TRBV7-2 to TRBJ1-1; 12 bases agree with TRBD1. CDR3 length: 17 residues. Germline lookup yields CDR1 SGHTA and CDR2 FQGNSA. Unmatched junction bases numbered 11, after V lost 5 bases and J lost 4 bases. In nucleotides, the CDR3 is TGTGCCAGCAGCCCATCCGGGACAGGGGGCTTGAGCACTGAAGCTTTCTTT. This gives the protein CASSPSGTGGLSTEAFF.

The CDR3 spells CASRVTGDKGEQYF. The CDR3 coding sequence is TGCGCCAGCAGGGTGACAGGGGATAAAGGCGAGCAGTACTTC. The J gene is TRBJ2-7, the V gene TRBV5-1; 8 nucleotides align to TRBD1. V lost 5 bases and J lost 6; bases outside the gene matches: 10. This CDR3 spans 14 amino acids. From germline, CDR1 is SGHRS and CDR2 YFSETQ.

The chain recombines TRBV19 with TRBJ1-2, with D perhaps TRBD1 (5 bases). This CDR3 is built from 15 residues. The germline CDR1 and CDR2 sequences are LNHDA and SQIVND (reference sequence). Trimming shortened V by 5 bases and J by 2 bases, and 15 bases separated the two germline ends. The CDR3, as DNA: TGTGCCAGTAGTCCCGGGGGACGTCCCAACTATGGCTACACCTTC. Translation: CASSPGGRPNYGYTF.

This sequence joins TRBV6-2 or TRBV6-3 and TRBJ2-1, with D possibly being TRBD2 (5 bases). The CDR3 is 14 amino acids. V was cut by 5 bases and J by 0 bases, with 8 bases left in between. Germline CDR1 is MNHEY and CDR2 is SVGEGT. CDR3 sequence (DNA): TGTGCCAGCAGTCCGAGGGACTCCTACAATGAGCAGTTCTTC. Amino acids: CASSPRDSYNEQFF.

The V and J genes are TRBV18 and TRBJ2-6; 7 nucleotides align to TRBD1. CDR1 KGHSH and CDR2 LQKENI come from the germline V gene. The CDR3 sequence is 18 residues long. The trim removed 5 bases at V and 0 bases at J, leaving 10 bases unmatched. The CDR3 coding sequence is TGTGCCAGCTCAGACAGGGTTGGAGGAGCCTCTGGGGCCAACGTCCTGACTTTC. It translates to CASSDRVGGASGANVLTF.

The genes are TRBV9 and TRBJ1-6; D possibly corresponds to TRBD1 (6 bases). This CDR3 contains 16 residues. The V gene's germline CDR1 is SGDLS and CDR2 YYNGEE. V was clipped by 0 bases and J by 1 base, with 8 bases between them. CDR3 nucleotides: TGTGCCAGCAGCGTAGGCAGGGGTTCCTATAATTCACCCCTCCACTTT. Translating it yields CASSVGRGSYNSPLHF.

This clone was detected only once. The chain couples TRBV19 to TRBJ2-3; 8 nucleotides agree with TRBD1. Germline assignment: CDR1 LNHDA and CDR2 SQIVND (reference sequence). V shed 7 bases, J shed 3 bases, and the junction held 6 bases outside the gene matches. The length of the CDR3 is 14 residues. CDR3 residues: CASNAGGQTDTQYF. DNA of the CDR3: TGTGCCAGTAACGCAGGGGGCCAAACAGATACGCAGTATTTT.

V is TRBV9 and J is TRBJ2-7; 14 bases are shared with TRBD2. The V gene's germline CDR1 is SGDLS and CDR2 YYNGEE. J gave up 2 bases and V 3 bases, and 4 bases lay outside the gene matches. This CDR3 spans 16 amino acids. The CDR3 region has the DNA TGTGCCAGCAGCGAGACTAGCGGGGGGGCCCCCTACGAGCAGTACTTC. It encodes CASSETSGGAPYEQYF.

This clone was counted between two and nine times. J is TRBJ1-5 and V is TRBV25-1; D is unresolved. The CDR3 loop spans 17 amino acids. The germline gives CDR1 MGHDK, CDR2 SYGVNS. The V and J ends lost 2 bases and 0 bases respectively, with 14 bases between them. The CDR3 loop reads CASSETGPGYSNQPQHF. As DNA, the CDR3 is TGTGCCAGCAGTGAAACCGGCCCGGGGTATAGCAATCAGCCCCAGCATTTT.

The chain joins TRBV15 to TRBJ2-1, with TRBD1 as a possible D gene (5 bases). V lost 7 bases, J lost 6 bases, and 13 bases lay in between. The CDR3 runs to 13 residues. Germline CDR1 is LNHNV and CDR2 is YYDKDF (reference sequence). The CDR3 sequence is CATKGQSGNEQFF. CDR3 nucleotide sequence: TGTGCCACCAAGGGGCAGTCCGGCAATGAGCAGTTCTTC.